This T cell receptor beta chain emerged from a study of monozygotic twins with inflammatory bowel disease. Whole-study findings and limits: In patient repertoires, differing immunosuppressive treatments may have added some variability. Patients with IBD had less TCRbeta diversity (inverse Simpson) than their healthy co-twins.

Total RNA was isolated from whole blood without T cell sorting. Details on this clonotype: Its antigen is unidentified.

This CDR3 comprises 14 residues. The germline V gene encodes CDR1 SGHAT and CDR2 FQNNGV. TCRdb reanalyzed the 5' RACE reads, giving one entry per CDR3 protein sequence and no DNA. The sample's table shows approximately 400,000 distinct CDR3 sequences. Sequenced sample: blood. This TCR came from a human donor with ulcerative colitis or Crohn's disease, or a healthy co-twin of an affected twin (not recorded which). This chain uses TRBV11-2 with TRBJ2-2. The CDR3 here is CASSVRLNTGELFF.